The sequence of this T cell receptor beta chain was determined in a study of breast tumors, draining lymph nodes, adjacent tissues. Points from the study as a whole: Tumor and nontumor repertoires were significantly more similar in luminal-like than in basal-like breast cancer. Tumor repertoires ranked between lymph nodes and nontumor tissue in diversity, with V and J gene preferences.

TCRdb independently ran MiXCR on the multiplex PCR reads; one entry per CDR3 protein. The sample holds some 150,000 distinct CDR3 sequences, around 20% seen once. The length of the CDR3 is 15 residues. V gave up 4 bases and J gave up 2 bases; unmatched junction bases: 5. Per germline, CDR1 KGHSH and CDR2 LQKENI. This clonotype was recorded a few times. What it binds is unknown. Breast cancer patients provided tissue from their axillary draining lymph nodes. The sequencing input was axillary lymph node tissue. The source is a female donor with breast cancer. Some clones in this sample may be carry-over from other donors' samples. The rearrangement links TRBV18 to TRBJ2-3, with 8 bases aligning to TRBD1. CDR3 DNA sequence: TGTGCCAGCTCACGGGGACAGGTGAACACAGATACGCAGTATTTT. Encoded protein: CASSRGQVNTDTQYF.